The 21 T cell receptor beta chains given below trace back to one sample, sequenced in a study of T cell clonality in common variable immunodeficiency. Clones were sequenced by immunoSEQ multiplex PCR, and TCRdb holds only the in-frame ones, with some missing. Altogether roughly 60,000 clones were found in the sample, and no singletons occur. Source material: peripheral blood mononuclear cells. All receptors come from a person between 18 and 75 years old in good health.

This clone was counted many times. The observed sequence ends 3 residues before the CDR3 terminus, with the missing tail filled in from the germline J gene. The V gene is TRBV4-1, the J gene TRBJ2-5; weak D call: TRBD2 (5 bases). Germline values: CDR1 MGHRA, CDR2 YSYEKL. V was clipped by 1 base and J by 5 bases, with 14 bases between them. CDR3 length: 15 residues. CDR3 DNA (partial): TGCGCCAGCAGCCAAGGTCCCTTTAGCGTCGAGACC. Encoded protein: CASSQGPFSVET. In full, the CDR3 reads CASSQGPFSVETQYF.

This clone has at least ten counts. The read is 3 residues too short to cover the CDR3 end, so that end is filled in from the germline J gene. The V call is TRBV27, the J call TRBJ2-6; 11 positions match TRBD1. This CDR3 has 18 residues. With 6 bases clipped from V and 4 bases from J, the junction kept 11 bases outside the gene matches. The germline CDR1 and CDR2 sequences are MNHEY and SMNVEV (reference sequence). The CDR3 sequence is CASSSWTGGASGANVLTF. Partial CDR3 DNA: TGTGCCAGCAGCAGCTGGACAGGGGGCGCATCCGGGGCCAACGTC. The full variable domain, rest sourced from reference TRBV27 and TRBJ2-6, is EAQVTQNPRYLITVTGKKLTVTCSQNMNHEYMSWYRQDPGLGLRQIYYSMNVEVTDKGDVPEGYKVSRKEKRNFPLILESPSPNQTSLYFCASSSWTGGASGANVLTFGAGSRLTVL.

This clone was observed at least ten times. Sequencing ends 3 residues short of the CDR3 end; the germline J gene provides the rest. The genes are TRBV30 and TRBJ1-1, with D unresolved. Germline-derived CDR1 and CDR2 are GTSNPN and SVGIG (reference sequence). V lost 2 bases and J 6 bases, leaving 13 bases between the germline ends. This CDR3 has 13 amino acids. CDR3 in amino acids: CAWSRGEKSEAFF. The sequenced CDR3 bases are TGTGCCTGGAGTCGCGGGGAAAAATCTGAA.

This clone was seen many times. The read falls 3 residues short of the CDR3 end, and the missing part is taken from the germline J gene. V usage is TRBV5-1 and J usage is TRBJ1-2; 7 positions agree with TRBD1. Per the germline V gene, CDR1 is SGHRS and CDR2 is YFSETQ. Trimming cost V 6 bases and J 1 base; bases outside gene matches: 3. This CDR3 comprises 13 residues. The DNA read from the CDR3 is TGCGCCAGCACCCGGGACAGTAACTATGGC. Amino acid sequence: CASTRDSNYG. The entire CDR3 protein is CASTRDSNYGYTF. The full variable domain, with the rest looked up from reference TRBV5-1 and TRBJ1-2, is KAGVTQTPRYLIKTRGQQVTLSCSPISGHRSVSWYQQTPGQGLQFLFEYFSETQRNKGNFPGRFSGRQFSNSRSEMNVSTLELGDSALYLCASTRDSNYGYTFGSGTRLTVV.

This clone was recorded at least ten times. The CDR3 end falls 3 residues outside the read, so it is completed with the germline J gene. The chain combines TRBV20-1 with TRBJ1-1, with D perhaps matching TRBD1 (6 bases). Germline CDR1 and CDR2: DFQATT and SNEGSKA (reference sequence). V lost 7 bases and J 4 bases, leaving 10 bases between the germline ends. The CDR3 runs 11 residues. The part of the CDR3 DNA that was read is TGCAGTGTCCCCAGGGGCACTGAA. Translated: CSVPRGTE. The entire CDR3 reads CSVPRGTEAFF.

This clone was counted at least ten times. The missing CDR3 end, 3 residues past where the read stops, is filled in from the germline J gene. The rearrangement links TRBV9 to TRBJ1-4, with D possibly TRBD1 on 6 matching bases. Germline loops: CDR1 SGDLS, CDR2 YYNGEE. V lost 4 bases to trimming and J lost 8 bases, with 9 bases between them. The CDR3 runs to 12 residues. The CDR3 region is CASSRGGEKLFF. Incomplete CDR3 DNA: TGTGCCAGCAGCCGCGGGGGCGAAAAA. Full variable domain (outside the CDR3, taken from reference TRBV9 and TRBJ1-4): DSGVTQTPKHLITATGQRVTLRCSPRSGDLSVYWYQQSLDQGLQFLIQYYNGEERAKGNILERFSAQQFPDLHSELNLSSLELGDSALYFCASSRGGEKLFFGSGTQLSVL.

There are many counts of this clone. The CDR3 is cut off 3 residues early in the read; its end comes from the germline J gene. V and J are TRBV2 and TRBJ1-1; possibly TRBD1 for D (5 bases). V lost 4 bases and J lost 1, with 7 bases in between. The CDR3 totals 13 residues. Per germline, CDR1 SNHLY and CDR2 FYNNEI. Incomplete CDR3 DNA: TGTGCCAGCAGTGGACAGCGGAACACTGAA. Encoded protein: CASSGQRNTE. The whole CDR3 is CASSGQRNTEAFF.

This clone was seen ten or more times. The read halts 3 residues ahead of the CDR3 end, with the missing end drawn from the germline J gene. The chain has TRBV20-1 and TRBJ2-3; 8 bases line up with TRBD2. The germline gives CDR1 DFQATT, CDR2 SNEGSKA (reference sequence). With 0 bases clipped from V and 0 bases from J, the junction kept 2 bases outside the gene matches. The CDR3 totals 15 residues. The sequenced CDR3 bases are TGCAGTGCTAGAGATCCTAGCGGGAGCACAGATACG. Its protein product is CSARDPSGSTDT. The CDR3 reads in full as CSARDPSGSTDTQYF.

This clone showed up many times. The read ends 3 residues early relative to the CDR3; the germline J gene fills the gap. The J gene is TRBJ2-5, the V gene TRBV10-3; D gene uncertain. Germline V gene sequence: CDR1 ENHRY, CDR2 SYGVKD. Deletions cut 3 bases from V and 5 bases from J, with 7 bases between. This CDR3 region has 12 residues. The CDR3 loop reads CAISEAWETQYF. CDR3 DNA, as far as it was read: TGTGCCATCAGTGAAGCGTGGGAGACC.

This clone was detected many times. Coverage ceases 3 residues before the CDR3 finishes, and the germline J gene fills in the end. This chain links TRBV20-1 with TRBJ2-3; 11 bases align to TRBD2. V trimming: 6 bases; J trimming: 0 bases; junction bases outside the gene matches: 5. Looked up from germline, CDR1 is DFQATT and CDR2 is SNEGSKA (reference sequence). There are 15 residues in the CDR3. This chain's CDR3 is CSARSGRESTDTQYF. The sequenced part of the CDR3 DNA is TGCAGTGCCCGTAGCGGGAGGGAGAGCACAGATACG.

This clone has just a few counts. The read ends 3 residues before the CDR3 terminus; that terminus is restored from the germline J gene. The V and J genes are TRBV7-9 and TRBJ2-3; possibly TRBD1 for D (5 bases). The V end was cut by 1 base, the J end by 2 bases, with 10 bases between. The length of the CDR3 is 15 residues. From germline, CDR1 is SEHNR and CDR2 FQNEAQ (reference sequence). CDR3 DNA, as far as it was read: TGTGCCAGCAGCTTAGTCTTACAGGACACAGATACG. Residues: CASSLVLQDTDT. The whole CDR3 protein is CASSLVLQDTDTQYF.

This clone was recorded many times. With the read ending 3 residues before the CDR3 end, the germline J gene is used to fill in that end. V is TRBV29-1 and J is TRBJ1-2, with a possible D match to TRBD1 (6 bases). Deletions cut 8 bases from V and 2 bases from J, with 9 bases between. Germline loops: CDR1 SQVTM, CDR2 ANQGSEA. This CDR3 has 11 amino acids. This chain's CDR3 is CSTGQNYGYTF. CDR3 DNA (partial): TGCAGCACCGGACAGAACTATGGC.

This clone is medium-sized within its sample. The read terminates 3 residues ahead of where the CDR3 ends, so the germline J gene completes it. V and J are TRBV5-4 and TRBJ2-7, with TRBD1 matching over 8 bases. Trimming cost V 4 bases and J 3 bases; bases outside gene matches: 6. Germline CDR1 SGHNT, CDR2 YYREEE (reference sequence). CDR3 size: 14 residues. CDR3 residues: CASSIGTGLYEQYF. The sequenced part of the CDR3 DNA is TGTGCCAGCAGCATCGGGACAGGACTCTACGAG.

The table lists this clone with many counts. At one of its ends the junction is not consistent with the germline gene, which may arise from a read error. The CDR3 DNA, read in part, is TGCGCCAGCAGCCAGATAGCGGGAGACTACGAG. It yields the protein CASSQIAGDYE. The whole CDR3 region reads CASSQIAGDYEQYF. The chain employs TRBV4-2 and TRBJ2-7; 9 bases are shared with TRBD2. The read stops 3 residues short of the end of the CDR3; the missing end is completed from the germline J gene. This CDR3 is 14 amino acids long. Germline CDR1 reads LGHNA; CDR2 reads YNFKEQ.

The sample holds many counts of this clone. The missing CDR3 end, 3 residues past where the read stops, is filled in from the germline J gene. The chain is built from TRBV29-1 and TRBJ1-5, with TRBD1 matching over 7 bases. The CDR3 is made up of 14 amino acids. CDR1 and CDR2 from the germline V gene are SQVTM and ANQGSEA. V lost 7 bases, J lost 3 bases, and 9 bases stayed unmatched. The CDR3 bases that were read are TGCAGCGGTACCCGGGGACAGTTCAATCAGCCC. This gives the protein CSGTRGQFNQP. The complete CDR3 sequence is CSGTRGQFNQPQHF.

This clone was seen ten or more times. The read gets to within 3 residues of the CDR3 end, and the germline J gene fills in the rest. V usage is TRBV6-1 and J usage is TRBJ1-6; a weak D match, TRBD1 (6 bases). Between the trimmed V and J ends, which lost 2 bases and 5 bases, there was a span of 10 bases. Germline loops: CDR1 MNHNS, CDR2 SASEGT. The CDR3 is made up of 15 amino acids. The CDR3 region is CASSEIGQNNSPLHF. Incomplete CDR3 DNA: TGTGCCAGCAGTGAAATCGGACAGAATAATTCACCC.

This clone occurred many times. The CDR3 end is not reached by the read, which stops 3 residues before it; the germline J gene fills it in. The chain recombines TRBV11-3 with TRBJ2-5; possibly TRBD1 for D (5 bases). Germline assignment: CDR1 SGHNT and CDR2 YENEEA. CDR3 length: 13 residues. V dropped 8 bases and J dropped 5 bases, with 15 bases sitting between them. This CDR3 reads CASQDTTKETQYF. The CDR3 DNA, read in part, is TGTGCCAGCCAGGACACAACTAAGGAGACC.

This clone appeared many times. Coverage ceases 3 residues before the CDR3 finishes, and the germline J gene fills in the end. The V gene is TRBV20-1, the J gene TRBJ2-1; D ambiguous. Trimming removed 6 bases from V and 3 bases from J, with 6 bases in between. The CDR3 runs to 11 residues. Germline CDR1 DFQATT, CDR2 SNEGSKA (reference sequence). Partial CDR3 DNA: TGCAGTGCAGCAAGCTACAATGAG. Translating gives CSAASYNE. The entire CDR3 is CSAASYNEQFF.

This clone has at least ten counts. The read halts 3 residues ahead of the CDR3 end, with the missing end drawn from the germline J gene. The chain joins TRBV5-1 to TRBJ1-1, with D uncertain. CDR1 and CDR2 from the germline V gene are SGHRS and YFSETQ. The CDR3 runs to 13 residues. The V end was cut by 4 bases, the J end by 4 bases, with 11 bases between. Incomplete CDR3 DNA: TGCGCCAGCAGCCTGGAAATCTCCACTGAA. Translation gives CASSLEISTE. The whole CDR3 sequence reads CASSLEISTEAFF.

This clone has at least ten counts. The DNA ends 3 residues before the CDR3 does, and the rest of the CDR3 is filled in from the germline J gene. The chain joins TRBV18 to TRBJ2-3, with 12 bases matching TRBD2. The germline V gene has CDR1 KGHSH and CDR2 LQKENI. This CDR3 contains 15 residues. V dropped 3 bases and J dropped 8; count of bases not matched to a gene: 6. The covered CDR3 bases are TGTGCCAGCTCACCCCTAGCGGGAGGGGACGGTACG. This translates into CASSPLAGGDGT. The full-length CDR3 reads as CASSPLAGGDGTQYF. Together with reference TRBV18 and TRBJ2-3, the CDR3 gives the full variable domain: NAGVMQNPRHLVRRRGQEARLRCSPMKGHSHVYWYRQLPEEGLKFMVYLQKENIIDESGMPKERFSAEFPKEGPSILRIQQVVRGDSAAYFCASSPLAGGDGTQYFGPGTRLTVL.

This clone was detected many times. Coverage ceases 3 residues before the CDR3 finishes, and the germline J gene fills in the end. This chain joins TRBV7-3 and TRBJ2-7; tentative D call: TRBD1 (5 bases). V shed 5 bases and J shed 6 bases, with 17 bases lying between them. This CDR3 is built from 14 residues. In germline, CDR1 is SGHTA, CDR2 FQGTGA. The CDR3 here is CASSLLPGFGEQYF. The sequenced CDR3 bases are TGTGCCAGCAGCCTGCTCCCAGGGTTCGGCGAG.